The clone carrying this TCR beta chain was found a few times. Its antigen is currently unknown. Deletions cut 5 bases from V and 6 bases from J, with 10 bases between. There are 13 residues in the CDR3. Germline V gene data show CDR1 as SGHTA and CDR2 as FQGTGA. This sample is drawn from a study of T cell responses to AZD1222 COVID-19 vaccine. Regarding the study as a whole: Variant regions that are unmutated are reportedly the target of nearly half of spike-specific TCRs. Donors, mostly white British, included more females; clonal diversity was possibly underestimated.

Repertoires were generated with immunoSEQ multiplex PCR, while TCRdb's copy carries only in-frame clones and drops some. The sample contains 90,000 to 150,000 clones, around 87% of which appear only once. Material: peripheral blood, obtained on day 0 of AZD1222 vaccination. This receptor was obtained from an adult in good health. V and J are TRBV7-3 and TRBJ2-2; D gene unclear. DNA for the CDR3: TGTGCCAGCAGCACCCATCTTGCCGGGGAGCTGTTTTTT. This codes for CASSTHLAGELFF. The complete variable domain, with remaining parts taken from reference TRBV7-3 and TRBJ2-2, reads GAGVSQTPSNKVTEKGKYVELRCDPISGHTALYWYRQSLGQGPEFLIYFQGTGAADDSGLPNDRFFAVRPEGSVSTLKIQRTERGDSAVYLCASSTHLAGELFFGEGSRLTVL.